A single sample gave rise to the 12 T cell receptor beta chains below, sequenced in a study of shared clonotypes between healthy human individuals. Generated by immunoSEQ multiplex PCR, the TCRdb table keeps only in-frame clones and is missing some. Among around 2.1 million clones listed, 90% to 95% were seen once. CD45RO-negative, CCR7-positively selected cells formed the naive CD8 fraction, excluding terminally differentiated effector memory CD45RA+ cells. Material for sequencing was naive CD8+ T cells from PBMCs. The origin of the receptors is a young man in good health. Some clones in this sample may be carry-over from other donors' samples.

The rearrangement links TRBV7-9 to TRBJ1-2; 8 nucleotides align to TRBD1. This CDR3 spans 17 amino acids. The V and J ends lost 3 bases and 4 bases, in that order; junction bases with no gene match: 13. The germline V gene has CDR1 SEHNR and CDR2 FQNEAQ (reference sequence). CDR3 sequence: CASSLGQEDYTAYGYTF. CDR3 nucleotide sequence: TGTGCCAGCAGCTTGGGACAGGAGGATTATACCGCCTATGGCTACACCTTC.

The chain links TRBV10-3 to TRBJ2-1, with 8 positions matching TRBD1. Germline V gene lookup returns CDR1 ENHRY and CDR2 SYGVKD. The CDR3 covers 16 residues. J lost 0 bases, V lost 5 bases, and 6 bases had no gene match. CDR3 bases: TGTGCCATCAGTTCCTCGCAGGGGGCCTCCTACAATGAGCAGTTCTTC. It translates to CAISSSQGASYNEQFF.

This chain uses TRBV19 with TRBJ2-1, with D possibly TRBD1 on 5 matching bases. From germline, CDR1 is LNHDA and CDR2 SQIVND (reference sequence). This CDR3 is 13 amino acids long. Deletions cut 1 base from V and 9 bases from J, with 10 bases between. Here the CDR3 DNA reads TGTGCCAGTAGTATAGTTGGGGCCACTGAGCAGTTCTTC. It translates to CASSIVGATEQFF. The whole variable domain, filled in from reference TRBV19 and TRBJ2-1, reads DGGITQSPKYLFRKEGQNVTLSCEQNLNHDAMYWYRQDPGQGLRLIYYSQIVNDFQKGDIAEGYSVSREKKESFPLTVTSAQKNPTAFYLCASSIVGATEQFFGPGTRLTVL.

Regarding this clone: This specimen includes other DNA sequences encoding the same CDR3. The chain combines TRBV6-5 with TRBJ2-1; 8 positions agree with TRBD1. The CDR3 consists of 15 residues. The germline V gene has CDR1 MNHEY and CDR2 SVGAGI. Germline trimming cut 5 bases from V and 4 bases from J; bases unmatched to any gene: 7. CDR3 sequence: CASSLGQGYYNEQFF. The CDR3 nucleotides are TGTGCCAGCAGTCTCGGACAGGGATATTACAATGAGCAGTTCTTC.

The chain carries TRBV6-6 and TRBJ2-1; weak D call: TRBD2 (6 bases). This CDR3 comprises 15 residues. V was trimmed by 3 bases and J by 5 bases, leaving 14 bases between them. Per germline, CDR1 MNHNY and CDR2 SVGAGI (reference sequence). The CDR3 spells CASSYWRERDNEQFF. Written as DNA, the CDR3 is TGTGCCAGCAGTTATTGGCGGGAAAGAGACAATGAGCAGTTCTTC.

V gene TRBV5-4 combines with J gene TRBJ1-5; D is unresolved. There are 15 residues in the CDR3. The V gene's germline CDR1 is SGHNT and CDR2 YYREEE (reference sequence). V lost 5 bases and J 2 bases, leaving 14 bases between the germline ends. DNA for the CDR3: TGTGCCAGCAGTGCACTGCCCGGGGGCAATCAGCCCCAGCATTTT. Protein: CASSALPGGNQPQHF.

The rearrangement joins TRBV25-1 to TRBJ2-7, with D uncertain. V lost 0 bases and J lost 6, with 12 bases in between. Germline V CDR1 and CDR2: MGHDK, SYGVNS. This CDR3 is built from 14 residues. This CDR3 is CASSEYGERPEQYF. The CDR3 region has the DNA TGTGCCAGCAGTGAATATGGGGAACGCCCCGAGCAGTACTTC.

The V gene is TRBV15, the J gene TRBJ2-7; 11 positions agree with TRBD1. The CDR3 contains 15 residues. Trimming cost V 1 base and J 2 bases; bases outside gene matches: 1. In germline, CDR1 is LNHNV, CDR2 YYDKDF (reference sequence). Here the CDR3 reads CATSRGGQGAYEQYF. CDR3 coding DNA: TGTGCCACCAGCAGAGGGGGACAGGGGGCCTACGAGCAGTACTTC.

V gene TRBV6-1 combines with J gene TRBJ1-2; D remains unclear. Trimming cost V 3 bases and J 4 bases, with 18 bases left between them. The V gene's germline CDR1 is MNHNS and CDR2 SASEGT. CDR3 length equals 16 residues. The CDR3 nucleotides read TGTGCCAGCAGTGACTGGACCCTAGGGCAGGTCTATGGCTACACCTTC. It encodes CASSDWTLGQVYGYTF.

V and J are TRBV7-9 and TRBJ2-1, with D hard to call. The V and J ends lost 6 bases and 5 bases respectively, with 14 bases between them. The CDR3 has 14 residues. CDR1 is SEHNR and CDR2 is FQNEAQ in the germline V gene (reference sequence). The CDR3 bases are TGTGCCAGCAGTCCCCAGGCAGATGACAATGAGCAGTTCTTC. Translating gives CASSPQADDNEQFF.

This chain connects TRBV7-9 to TRBJ2-5, with D tentatively TRBD1 (5 bases). This CDR3 is built from 14 residues. The V gene lost 5 bases and the J gene lost 2 bases, with 12 bases spanning the gap. Germline V CDR1 and CDR2: SEHNR, FQNEAQ (reference sequence). Here the CDR3 reads CASSPSDRQETQYF. For the CDR3, the DNA is TGTGCCAGCAGCCCCAGCGACAGACAAGAGACCCAGTACTTC.

A note on this clone: This CDR3 is also generated by other DNA sequences in the sample. The rearrangement links TRBV6-5 to TRBJ2-5, with D hard to call. CDR3 length equals 13 residues. Germline V gives CDR1 MNHEY, CDR2 SVGAGI. Between the trimmed V and J ends, which lost 0 bases and 2 bases, there was a span of 4 bases. CDR3 residues: CASSYSGQETQYF. The CDR3 region has the DNA TGTGCCAGCAGTTACTCAGGGCAAGAGACCCAGTACTTC.